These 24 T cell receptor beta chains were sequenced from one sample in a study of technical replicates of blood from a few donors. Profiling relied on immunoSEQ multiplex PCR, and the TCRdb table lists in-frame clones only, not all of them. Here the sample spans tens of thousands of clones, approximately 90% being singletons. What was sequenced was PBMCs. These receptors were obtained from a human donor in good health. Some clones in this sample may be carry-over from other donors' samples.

CDR3 in amino acids: CASSLGQGLGYTF. The CDR3 bases are TGTGCCAGCAGCTTAGGACAGGGTCTTGGCTACACCTTC. V is TRBV11-2 and J is TRBJ1-2; 7 bases agree with TRBD1. This CDR3 contains 13 residues. V dropped 1 base and J dropped 7; count of bases not matched to a gene: 3. Germline CDR1 reads SGHAT; CDR2 reads FQNNGV.

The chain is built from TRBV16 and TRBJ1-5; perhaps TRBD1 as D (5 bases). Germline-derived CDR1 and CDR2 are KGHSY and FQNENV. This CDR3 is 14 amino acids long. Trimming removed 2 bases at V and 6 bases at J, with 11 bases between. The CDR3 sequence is CASSQGTGGQPQHF. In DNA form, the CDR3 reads TGTGCCAGCAGCCAAGGAACCGGGGGTCAGCCCCAGCATTTT.

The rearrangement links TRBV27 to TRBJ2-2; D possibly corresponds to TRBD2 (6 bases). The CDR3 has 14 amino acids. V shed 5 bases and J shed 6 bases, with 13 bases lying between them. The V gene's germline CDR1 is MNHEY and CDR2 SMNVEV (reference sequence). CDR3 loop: CASSRTTRSGELFF. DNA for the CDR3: TGTGCCAGCAGTAGGACTACTAGGTCCGGGGAGCTGTTTTTT.

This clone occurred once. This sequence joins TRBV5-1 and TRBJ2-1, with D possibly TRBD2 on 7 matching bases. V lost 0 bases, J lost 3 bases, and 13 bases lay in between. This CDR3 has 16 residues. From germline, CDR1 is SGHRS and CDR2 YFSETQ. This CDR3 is CASSLDGGGYYNEQFF. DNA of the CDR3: TGCGCCAGCAGCTTGGATGGGGGGGGCTACTACAATGAGCAGTTCTTC.

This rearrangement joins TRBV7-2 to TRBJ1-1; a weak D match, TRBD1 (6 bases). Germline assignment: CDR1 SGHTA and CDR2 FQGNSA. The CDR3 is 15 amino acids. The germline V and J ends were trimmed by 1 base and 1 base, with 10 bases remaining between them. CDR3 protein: CASSLVRGGNTEAFF. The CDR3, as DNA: TGTGCCAGCAGCTTAGTCAGGGGTGGGAACACTGAAGCTTTCTTT. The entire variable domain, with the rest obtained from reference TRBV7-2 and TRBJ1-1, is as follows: GAGVSQSPSNKVTEKGKDVELRCDPISGHTALYWYRQSLGQGLEFLIYFQGNSAPDKSGLPSDRFSAERTGGSVSTLTIQRTQQEDSAVYLCASSLVRGGNTEAFFGQGTRLTVV.

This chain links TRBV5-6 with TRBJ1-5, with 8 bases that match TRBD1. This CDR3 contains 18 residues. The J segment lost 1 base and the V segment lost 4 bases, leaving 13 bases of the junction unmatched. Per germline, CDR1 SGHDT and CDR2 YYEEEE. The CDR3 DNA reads TGTGCCAGCAGCGTGCAGGGGGCGCGCCAGGCGAGCAATCAGCCCCAGCATTTT. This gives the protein CASSVQGARQASNQPQHF.

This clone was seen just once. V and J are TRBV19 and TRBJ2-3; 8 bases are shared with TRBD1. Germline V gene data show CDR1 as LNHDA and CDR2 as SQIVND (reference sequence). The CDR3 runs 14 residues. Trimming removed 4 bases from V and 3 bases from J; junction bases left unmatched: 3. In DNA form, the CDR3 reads TGTGCCAGTAGTACAGGGGGCGGGACAGATACGCAGTATTTT. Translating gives CASSTGGGTDTQYF.

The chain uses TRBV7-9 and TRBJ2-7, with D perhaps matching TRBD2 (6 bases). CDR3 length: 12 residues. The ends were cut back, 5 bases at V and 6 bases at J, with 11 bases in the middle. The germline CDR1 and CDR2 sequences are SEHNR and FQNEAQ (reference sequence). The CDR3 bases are TGTGCCAGCAGCGAGACCGGGGGCGAGCAGTACTTC. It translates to CASSETGGEQYF.

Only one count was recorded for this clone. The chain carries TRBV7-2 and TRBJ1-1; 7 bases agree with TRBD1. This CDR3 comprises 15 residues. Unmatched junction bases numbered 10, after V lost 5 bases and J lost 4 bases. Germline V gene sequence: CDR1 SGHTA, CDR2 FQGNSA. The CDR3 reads CASSPEGARVTEAFF. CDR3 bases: TGTGCCAGCAGCCCCGAGGGGGCCAGGGTCACTGAAGCTTTCTTT.

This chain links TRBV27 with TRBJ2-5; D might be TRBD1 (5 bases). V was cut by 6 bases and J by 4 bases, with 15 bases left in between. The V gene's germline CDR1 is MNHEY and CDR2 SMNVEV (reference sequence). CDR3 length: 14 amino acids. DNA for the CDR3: TGTGCCAGCAGACCTCCTACAGGCACAGAGACCCAGTACTTC. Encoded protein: CASRPPTGTETQYF.

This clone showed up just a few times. The chain's CDR3 is CASSLPTGTHTGELFF. As DNA, the CDR3 is TGTGCCAGCAGTTTGCCGACAGGGACACACACCGGGGAGCTGTTTTTT. The gene calls are TRBV27 and TRBJ2-2, with 7 bases lining up with TRBD1. The junction had 7 bases not matched to a gene; V was cut back by 3 bases and J by 3 bases. The CDR3 runs to 16 residues. Germline assignment: CDR1 MNHEY and CDR2 SMNVEV (reference sequence).

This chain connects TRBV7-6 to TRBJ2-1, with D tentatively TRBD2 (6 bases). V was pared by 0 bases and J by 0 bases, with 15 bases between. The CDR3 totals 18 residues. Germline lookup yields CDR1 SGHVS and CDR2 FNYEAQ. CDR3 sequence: CASSLARLATPSYNEQFF. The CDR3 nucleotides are TGTGCCAGCAGCTTAGCGAGGCTAGCGACCCCCTCCTACAATGAGCAGTTCTTC. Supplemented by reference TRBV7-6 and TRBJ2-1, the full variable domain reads GAGVSQSPRYKVTKRGQDVALRCDPISGHVSLYWYRQALGQGPEFLTYFNYEAQQDKSGLPNDRFSAERPEGSISTLTIQRTEQRDSAMYRCASSLARLATPSYNEQFFGPGTRLTVL.

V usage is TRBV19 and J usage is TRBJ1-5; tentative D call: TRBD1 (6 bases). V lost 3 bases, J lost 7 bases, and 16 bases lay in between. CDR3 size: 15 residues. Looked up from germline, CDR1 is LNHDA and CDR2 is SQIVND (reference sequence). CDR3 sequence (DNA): TGTGCCAGTAGTATTGGGGGCCTGGGTAGGCAGCCCCAGCATTTT. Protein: CASSIGGLGRQPQHF.

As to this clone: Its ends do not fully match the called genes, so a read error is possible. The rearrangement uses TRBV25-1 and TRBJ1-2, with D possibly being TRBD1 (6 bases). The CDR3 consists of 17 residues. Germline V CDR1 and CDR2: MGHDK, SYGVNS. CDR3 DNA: TGTGCCAGCAGTGAAGGGGGCGCGAAATTCGGGGACTATGGCCACACCTTC. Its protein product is CASSEGGAKFGDYGHTF.

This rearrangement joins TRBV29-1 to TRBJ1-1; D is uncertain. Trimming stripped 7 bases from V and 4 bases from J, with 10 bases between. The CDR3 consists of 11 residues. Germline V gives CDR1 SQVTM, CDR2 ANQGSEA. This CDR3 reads CSGARGTEAFF. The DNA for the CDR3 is TGCAGCGGCGCTCGGGGCACTGAAGCTTTCTTT.

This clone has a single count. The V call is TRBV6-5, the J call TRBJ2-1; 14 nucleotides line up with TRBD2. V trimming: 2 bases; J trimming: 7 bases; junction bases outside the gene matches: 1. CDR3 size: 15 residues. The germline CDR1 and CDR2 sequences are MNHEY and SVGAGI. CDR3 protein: CASSYGTSGSNEQFF. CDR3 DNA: TGTGCCAGCAGTTACGGGACTAGCGGGAGTAATGAGCAGTTCTTC.

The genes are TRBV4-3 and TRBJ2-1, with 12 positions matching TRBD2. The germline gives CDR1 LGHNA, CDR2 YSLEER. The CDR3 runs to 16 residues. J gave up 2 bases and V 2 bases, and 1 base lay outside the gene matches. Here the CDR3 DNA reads TGCGCCAGCAGCCAATCTAGCGGGAGGGCCTACAATGAGCAGTTCTTC. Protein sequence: CASSQSSGRAYNEQFF.

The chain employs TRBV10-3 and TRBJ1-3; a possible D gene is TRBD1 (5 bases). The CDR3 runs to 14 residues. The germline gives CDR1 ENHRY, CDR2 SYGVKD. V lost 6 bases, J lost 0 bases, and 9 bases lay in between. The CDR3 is CAIRTDNSGNTIYF. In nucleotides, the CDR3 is TGTGCCATCAGGACGGACAACTCTGGAAACACCATATATTTT.

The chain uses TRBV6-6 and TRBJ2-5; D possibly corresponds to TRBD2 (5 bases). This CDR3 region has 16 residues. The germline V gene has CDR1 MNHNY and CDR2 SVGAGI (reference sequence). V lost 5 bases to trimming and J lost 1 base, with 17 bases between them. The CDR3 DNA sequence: TGTGCCAGCAGTCAGGACTCAGGATCTCCCCAAGAGACCCAGTACTTC. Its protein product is CASSQDSGSPQETQYF.

The CDR3 DNA sequence: TGTGCCAGCACCACGGACAGGGGGCGCGTTCAGCCCCAGCATTTT. Translating it yields CASTTDRGRVQPQHF. The rearrangement links TRBV6-1 to TRBJ1-5; 11 nucleotides line up with TRBD1. Germline CDR1 is MNHNS and CDR2 is SASEGT. With 7 bases clipped from V and 6 bases from J, the junction kept 8 bases outside the gene matches. The CDR3 is made up of 15 amino acids.

DNA for the CDR3: TGTGCCAGCAGCCAAGATAGCGGGAGGGTGACAAATGAGCAGTTCTTC. Residues: CASSQDSGRVTNEQFF. This chain links TRBV4-2 with TRBJ2-1; 11 bases agree with TRBD2. Germline CDR1 LGHNA, CDR2 YNFKEQ. This CDR3 spans 16 amino acids. The junction had 5 bases not matched to a gene; V was cut back by 0 bases and J by 7 bases.

DNA for the CDR3: TGCAGCGTATTAAAAGACAGGGGAAGTGAAAAACTGTTTTTT. The encoded protein is CSVLKDRGSEKLFF. The chain uses TRBV29-1 and TRBJ1-4, with 8 bases that match TRBD1. Trimming took 6 bases from V and 7 from J; bases not matched to a gene: 10. This CDR3 contains 14 residues. Per the germline V gene, CDR1 is SQVTM and CDR2 is ANQGSEA.

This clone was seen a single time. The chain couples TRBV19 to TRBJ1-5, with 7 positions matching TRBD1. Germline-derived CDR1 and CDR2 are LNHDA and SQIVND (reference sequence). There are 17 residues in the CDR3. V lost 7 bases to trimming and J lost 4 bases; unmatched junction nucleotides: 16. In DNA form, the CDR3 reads TGTGCCAGTAACCCCCGTCCGGGACAGACAGGGAATCAGCCCCAGCATTTT. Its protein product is CASNPRPGQTGNQPQHF.

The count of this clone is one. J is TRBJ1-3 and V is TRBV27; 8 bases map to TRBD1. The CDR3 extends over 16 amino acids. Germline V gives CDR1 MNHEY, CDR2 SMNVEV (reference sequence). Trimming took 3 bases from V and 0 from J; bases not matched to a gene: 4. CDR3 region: CASSFTGGFSGNTIYF. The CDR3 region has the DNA TGTGCCAGCAGTTTTACAGGGGGTTTCTCTGGAAACACCATATATTTT.